This T cell receptor beta chain is drawn from a study of OX40 agonist ivuxolimab in advanced cancers. General study points: Doses of 0.1 to 3.0 mg/kg were accompanied by clonal expansion of CD4+ and CD8+ blood T cells by week 6.

People who had autoimmune disease history or systemic immunosuppression were excluded. This clone was detected a few times. The antigen is not known. The data were produced by immunoSEQ multiplex PCR, yet TCRdb's version contains in-frame clones alone and is incomplete. The sample lists tens of thousands of clones, around 90% occurring once. The germline V gene has CDR1 SEHNR and CDR2 FQNEAQ (reference sequence). Trimming cost V 2 bases and J 2 bases; bases outside gene matches: 8. This CDR3 is 17 amino acids long. Sequences were derived from CD4+ or CD8+ T cells sorted from blood, sampled in a trial of the OX40 agonist ivuxolimab. The clonotype comes from an adult with an advanced solid tumor such as melanoma, head and neck, liver or kidney cancer. The genes are TRBV7-9 and TRBJ2-5; 10 bases map to TRBD1. CDR3 nucleotide sequence: TGTGCCAGCAGCTTATATCCGCCGGGACAGGGGCAAGAGACCCAGTACTTC. Encoded protein: CASSLYPPGQGQETQYF. Looking up the rest from reference TRBV7-9 and TRBJ2-5 gives the full variable domain: DTGVSQNPRHKITKRGQNVTFRCDPISEHNRLYWYRQTLGQGPEFLTYFQNEAQLEKSRLLSDRFSAERPKGSFSTLEIQRTEQGDSAMYLCASSLYPPGQGQETQYFGPGTRLLVL.